This is a list of T cell receptor beta chains from one sample in a study of human T cells and chemical hapten exposure. TCRdb re-called the RACE reads with MiXCR, one entry per CDR3 protein. The sample shows more than 300,000 distinct CDR3 sequences, around 5.5% of them seen only once. This material consisted of whole blood, taken in connection with sensitization to the hapten diphenylcyclopropenone (DPC). The source is a woman between 18 and 30 years old with alopecia areata. Some clones in this sample may be carry-over from other donors' samples. Each CDR3 is given with its conserved first and last residue. A D gene is named only where the DNA matches it firmly. A row's size may be missing; if present it is once, few, many or a size class.

D gene,J gene,clone size,V gene,CDR3 protein
TRBD2,TRBJ2-1,few,TRBV3-1,CASAGTSGGPNEQFF
.,TRBJ2-7,few,TRBV10-3,CAISGTAYEQYF
TRBD2,TRBJ2-3,many,TRBV29-1,CSVEGGGGSDTQYF
TRBD1,TRBJ1-5,.,TRBV7-9,CASSLGFTGGESNQPQHF
TRBD1,TRBJ2-7,.,TRBV28,CASSESDRENEQYF
TRBD2,TRBJ2-1,.,TRBV28,CASSLWGLAGVYNEQFF
.,TRBJ2-2,many,TRBV12-3/TRBV12-4,CASSLVGTGELFF
TRBD1,TRBJ1-6,.,TRBV4-1,CASSPEGTGENASPLHF
.,TRBJ2-5,.,TRBV4-2,CASSRDSRFQETQYF
.,TRBJ2-1,few,TRBV20-1,CSGATGRRNEQFF
.,TRBJ2-5,many,TRBV6-5,CASSYRETQYF
.,TRBJ1-1,.,TRBV2,CASSGQGVTEAFF
.,TRBJ2-5,many,TRBV28,CASSRGGETQYF
.,TRBJ1-6,many,TRBV28,CASSLHDSNSPLHF
.,TRBJ1-1,few,TRBV12-3/TRBV12-4,CASRFGGQGRAFF
TRBD1,TRBJ1-1,many,TRBV29-1,CSVEWKAGTENTEAFF
TRBD1,TRBJ2-6,few,TRBV27,CASSGWAGGSPGANVLTF
TRBD2,TRBJ2-5,many,TRBV11-1,CASSHGPGLQETQYF
.,TRBJ1-2,.,TRBV19,CASSIGGVYGYTF
TRBD1,TRBJ1-1,many,TRBV20-1,CSATPGLGQGGIEAFF
TRBD2,TRBJ2-1,many,TRBV7-9,CASSLVTSGVNEQFF
TRBD1,TRBJ1-2,many,TRBV7-9,CASSPGQGDYGYTF
.,TRBJ2-3,many,TRBV6-5,CASSLPGGPPDTQYF
.,TRBJ2-3,many,TRBV5-1,CASSFDRPTDTQYF
.,TRBJ2-3,.,TRBV5-6,CASSLDWIGTDTQYF